This TCR beta chain was obtained from a study of naive and memory T cell subsets. Study-level findings and limits: In naive cells, over 85% of TCR sequences were seen only once. TCR abundance followed a power law differing between naive and memory subsets. No ground truth validated the naive and memory repertoire findings.

This clonotype was counted a few times. Antigen unknown. Looked up from germline, CDR1 is SGHTA and CDR2 is FQGTGA. CDR3 length: 15 amino acids. V lost 5 bases to trimming and J lost 2 bases, with 10 bases between them. From the second PCR step, alpha and beta chains were amplified apart. Two oligonucleotides, mixed equimolar, formed the beta constant-region primer covering TRBC1 and TRBC2. MiXCR was run by TCRdb on the UMI-ligation and nested PCR reads, yielding one entry per CDR3 protein. The repertoire holds under 150,000 distinct CDR3 sequences, with about 15% as singletons. The material sequenced was naive CD4+ T cells from blood. The sequence was collected from a human donor in good health. The chain uses TRBV7-3 and TRBJ2-6; D may be TRBD1 (5 bases). The CDR3 sequence is CASSTTAPGANVLTF. The CDR3 region has the DNA TGTGCCAGCAGCACGACAGCGCCTGGGGCCAACGTCCTGACTTTC.